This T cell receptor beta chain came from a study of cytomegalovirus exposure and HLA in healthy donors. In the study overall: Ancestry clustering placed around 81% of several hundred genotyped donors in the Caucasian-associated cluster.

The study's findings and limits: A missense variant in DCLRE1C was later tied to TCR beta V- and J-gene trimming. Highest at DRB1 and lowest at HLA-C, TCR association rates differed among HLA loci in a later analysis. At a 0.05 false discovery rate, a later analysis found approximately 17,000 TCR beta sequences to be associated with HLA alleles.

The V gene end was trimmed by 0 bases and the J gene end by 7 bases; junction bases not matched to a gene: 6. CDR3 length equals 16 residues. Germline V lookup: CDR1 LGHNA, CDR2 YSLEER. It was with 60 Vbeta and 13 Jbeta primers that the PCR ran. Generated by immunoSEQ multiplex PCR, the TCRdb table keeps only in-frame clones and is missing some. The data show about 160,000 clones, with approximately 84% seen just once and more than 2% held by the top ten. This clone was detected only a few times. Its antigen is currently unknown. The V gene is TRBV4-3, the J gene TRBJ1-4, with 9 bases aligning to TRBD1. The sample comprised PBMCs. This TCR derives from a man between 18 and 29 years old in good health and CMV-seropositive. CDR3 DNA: TGCGCCAGCAGCCAAGACACCGGGACAGGGTTTGAAAAACTGTTTTTT. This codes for CASSQDTGTGFEKLFF.